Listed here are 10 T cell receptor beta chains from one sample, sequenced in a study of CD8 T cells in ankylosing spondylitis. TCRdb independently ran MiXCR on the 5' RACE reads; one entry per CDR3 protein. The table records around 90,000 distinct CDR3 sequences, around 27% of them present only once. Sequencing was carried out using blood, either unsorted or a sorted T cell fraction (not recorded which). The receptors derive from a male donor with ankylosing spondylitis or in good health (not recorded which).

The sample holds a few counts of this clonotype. The CDR3 sequence is CSASVSGSEADTQYF. DNA for the CDR3: TGCAGTGCTAGCGTCAGCGGGAGTGAGGCAGATACGCAGTATTTT. The chain has TRBV20-1 and TRBJ2-3; the match to TRBD2 covers 8 bases. V shed 3 bases, J shed 4 bases, and the junction held 9 bases outside the gene matches. The CDR3 runs to 15 residues. CDR1 is DFQATT, CDR2 SNEGSKA, per germline (reference sequence).

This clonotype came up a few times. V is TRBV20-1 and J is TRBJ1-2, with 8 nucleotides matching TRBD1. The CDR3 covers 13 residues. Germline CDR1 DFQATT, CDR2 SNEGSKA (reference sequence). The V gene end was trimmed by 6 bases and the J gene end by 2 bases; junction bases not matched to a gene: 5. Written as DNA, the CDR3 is TGCAGTGCCCTTGACAGGGGCAACTATGGCTACACCTTC. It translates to CSALDRGNYGYTF.

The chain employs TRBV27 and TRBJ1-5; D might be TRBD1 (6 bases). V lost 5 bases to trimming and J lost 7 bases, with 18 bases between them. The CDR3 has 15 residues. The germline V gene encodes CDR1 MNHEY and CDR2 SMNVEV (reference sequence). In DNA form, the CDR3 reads TGTGCCAGCAGTCCCGGACAGTTTTCGGGACAGCCCCAGCATTTT. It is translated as CASSPGQFSGQPQHF.

In nucleotides, the CDR3 is TGCGCCAGCAGCTTGACTAGCGGGGGGTCGAACACCGGGGAGCTGTTTTTT. It codes for CASSLTSGGSNTGELFF. The chain joins TRBV5-1 to TRBJ2-2, with TRBD2 identical over 12 bases. Losses at the gene ends were 1 base for V and 0 bases for J; bases not matched to a gene: 1. CDR3 size: 17 residues. Germline V CDR1 and CDR2: SGHRS, YFSETQ.

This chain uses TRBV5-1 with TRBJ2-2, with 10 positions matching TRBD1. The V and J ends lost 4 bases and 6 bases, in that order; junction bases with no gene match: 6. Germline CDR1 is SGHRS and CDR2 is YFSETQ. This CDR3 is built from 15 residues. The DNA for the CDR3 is TGCGCCAGCAGCGCCGGGACAGGGGCGGCCGGGGAGCTGTTTTTT. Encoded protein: CASSAGTGAAGELFF.

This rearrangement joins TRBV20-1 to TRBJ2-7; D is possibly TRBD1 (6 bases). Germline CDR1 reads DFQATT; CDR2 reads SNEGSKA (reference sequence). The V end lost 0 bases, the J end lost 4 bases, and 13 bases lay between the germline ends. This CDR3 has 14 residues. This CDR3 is CSAREASGEYEQYV. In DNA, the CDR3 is TGCAGTGCTAGAGAGGCGTCAGGGGAGTACGAGCAGTACGTC.

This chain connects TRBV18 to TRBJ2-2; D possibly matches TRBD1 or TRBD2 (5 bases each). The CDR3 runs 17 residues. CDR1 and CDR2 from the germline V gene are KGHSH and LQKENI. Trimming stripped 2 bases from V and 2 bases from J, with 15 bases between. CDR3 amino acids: CASSPYRDGPNTGELFF. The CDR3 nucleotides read TGTGCCAGCTCACCATATCGGGACGGCCCAAACACCGGGGAGCTGTTTTTT. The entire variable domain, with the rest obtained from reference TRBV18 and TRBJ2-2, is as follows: NAGVMQNPRHLVRRRGQEARLRCSPMKGHSHVYWYRQLPEEGLKFMVYLQKENIIDESGMPKERFSAEFPKEGPSILRIQQVVRGDSAAYFCASSPYRDGPNTGELFFGEGSRLTVL.

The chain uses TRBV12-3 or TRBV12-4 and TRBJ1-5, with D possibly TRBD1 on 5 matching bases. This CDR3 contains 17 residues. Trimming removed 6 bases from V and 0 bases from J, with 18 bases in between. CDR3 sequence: CASSLLRDRNSNQPQHF. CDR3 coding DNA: TGTGCCAGCAGCCTCCTTCGGGACCGTAATAGCAATCAGCCCCAGCATTTT.

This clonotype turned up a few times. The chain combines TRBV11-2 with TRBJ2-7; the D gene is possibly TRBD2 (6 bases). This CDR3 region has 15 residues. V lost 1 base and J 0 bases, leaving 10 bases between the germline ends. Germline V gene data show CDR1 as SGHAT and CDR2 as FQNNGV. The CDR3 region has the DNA TGTGCCAGCAGCTTAGGGGGGGAAAGCTCCTACGAGCAGTACGTC. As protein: CASSLGGESSYEQYV.

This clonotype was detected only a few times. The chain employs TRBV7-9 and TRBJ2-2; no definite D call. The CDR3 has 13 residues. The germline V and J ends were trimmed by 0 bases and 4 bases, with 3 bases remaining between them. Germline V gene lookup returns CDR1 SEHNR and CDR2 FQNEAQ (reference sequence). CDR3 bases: TGTGCCAGCAGCTTAGCGTCCACCGGGGAGCTGTTTTTT. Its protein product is CASSLASTGELFF.